These T cell receptor beta chains were read from a single sample in a study of blood T cell repertoires in COVID-19. Some clones are missing from TCRdb's copy, which holds only in-frame ones; the method was immunoSEQ multiplex PCR. This repertoire shows tens of thousands of clones, around 77% found once; its top ten account for 2% to 2.5%. The sample taken for sequencing was peripheral blood. These receptors all come from a man between 70 and 80 years old with COVID-19, enrolled during active disease. CDR3s include the opening cysteine and the closing phenylalanine or tryptophan. A D gene is named only where the DNA matches it firmly. Part of the rows lack a size; the others show once, few, many or a class for expanded clones.

J	size	V	D	CDR3	DNA
TRBJ1-2	-	TRBV5-1	-	CASSSDTGPGYTF	TGCGCCAGCAGCTCCGACACTGGGCCCGGCTACACCTTC
TRBJ2-1	-	TRBV27	TRBD1	CASSPNTGGRNEQFF	TGTGCCAGCAGCCCAAACACAGGGGGTAGGAATGAGCAGTTCTTC
TRBJ1-5	-	TRBV28	TRBD1	CASRIGTGGNQPQHF	TGTGCCAGCCGGATCGGGACAGGGGGCAATCAGCCCCAGCATTTT
TRBJ2-1	-	TRBV6-2/TRBV6-3	TRBD1	CASSNRGSYNEQFF	TGTGCCAGCAGCAACAGGGGATCCTACAATGAGCAGTTCTTC
TRBJ1-4	once	TRBV6-5	-	CASSREQGKLFF	TGTGCCAGCAGCCGGGAGCAGGGAAAACTGTTTTTT
TRBJ1-5	-	TRBV7-2	TRBD1	CASSLEGRGLGQPQHF	TGTGCCAGCAGCTTAGAGGGCAGGGGGCTCGGGCAGCCCCAGCATTTT
TRBJ2-1	-	TRBV5-1	TRBD2	CASSLQGTSDYNEQFF	TGCGCCAGCAGCTTGCAAGGGACTAGTGACTACAATGAGCAGTTCTTC
TRBJ2-7	-	TRBV5-4	-	CASSAGLSYEQYF	TGTGCCAGCAGCGCGGGACTTTCCTACGAGCAGTACTTC
TRBJ2-7	-	TRBV19	TRBD1	CASSIDRTGWGEQYF	TGTGCCAGTAGTATAGATCGGACAGGTTGGGGCGAGCAGTACTTC
TRBJ1-2	few	TRBV30	-	CAWSVSSVSYGYTF	TGTGCCTGGAGTGTCTCCTCGGTGTCCTATGGCTACACCTTC
TRBJ1-2	-	TRBV29-1	-	CSVEDPGNYGYTF	TGCAGCGTTGAAGACCCAGGGAACTATGGCTACACCTTC
TRBJ1-4	-	TRBV5-4	TRBD1	CATGTGDEKLFF	TGTGCCACCGGGACAGGGGATGAAAAACTGTTTTTT
TRBJ1-2	-	TRBV5-5	TRBD1	CASSLAGQAYGYTF	TGTGCCAGCAGCTTGGCTGGACAGGCCTATGGCTACACCTTC
TRBJ2-2	-	TRBV28	-	CASSFTGLIDTGELFF	TGTGCCAGCAGTTTCACAGGGCTCATAGACACCGGGGAGCTGTTTTTT
TRBJ1-1	-	TRBV28	-	CASNVHQNTEAFF	TGTGCCAGCAATGTACACCAGAACACTGAAGCTTTCTTT
TRBJ2-7	-	TRBV30	-	CACRGGTYEQYF	TGTGCCTGTCGGGGCGGGACCTACGAGCAGTACTTC
TRBJ2-7	-	TRBV7-2	TRBD1	CASSLFGQGSNEQYF	TGTGCCAGCAGCTTATTCGGACAGGGGAGCAACGAGCAGTACTTC
TRBJ2-1	-	TRBV6-2/TRBV6-3	-	CASSQSGYYNEQFF	TGTGCCAGCAGTCAAAGCGGATACTACAATGAGCAGTTCTTC
TRBJ2-4	-	TRBV3-1/TRBV3-2	TRBD2	CASSPGGGAENIQYF	TGTGCCAGCAGCCCCGGGGGGGGAGCGGAAAACATTCAGTACTTC
TRBJ2-3	-	TRBV12-3/TRBV12-4	-	CAILTGSTDTQYF	TGTGCCATCTTGACCGGGTCCACAGATACGCAGTATTTT
TRBJ2-3	-	TRBV5-1	TRBD2	CASSLGLAGAPDTQYF	TGCGCCAGCAGCTTGGGACTAGCGGGAGCCCCAGATACGCAGTATTTT
TRBJ1-5	-	TRBV7-7	-	CASSSQGSQPQHF	TGTGCTAGCAGCTCCCAGGGGAGTCAGCCCCAGCATTTT
TRBJ1-5	-	TRBV19	-	CASRIQDGSNQPQHF	TGTGCCAGTAGGATACAAGACGGGTCCAATCAGCCCCAGCATTTT
TRBJ2-7	-	TRBV15	-	CATSRDVGWEQYF	TGTGCCACCAGCAGAGATGTCGGGTGGGAGCAGTACTTC
TRBJ1-5	once	TRBV24-1	-	CATSAPGQHNQPQHF	TGTGCCACCAGCGCCCCTGGACAGCACAATCAGCCCCAGCATTTT
TRBJ1-3	-	TRBV9	TRBD1	CASSASGGDGNTIYF	TGTGCCAGCAGCGCGTCAGGGGGTGATGGAAACACCATATATTTT
TRBJ2-2	-	TRBV2	-	CASRQVANTGELFF	TGTGCCAGCCGACAGGTCGCGAACACCGGGGAGCTGTTTTTT
TRBJ1-1	-	TRBV18	-	CASSAYTGDSNTEAFF	TGTGCCAGCTCAGCTTATACCGGGGACTCTAACACTGAAGCTTTCTTT
TRBJ2-2	-	TRBV5-5	TRBD1	CASSSRGLSGELFF	TGTGCCAGCAGCTCCAGGGGGCTTTCCGGGGAGCTGTTTTTT
TRBJ1-6	-	TRBV28	TRBD1	CASSFGTANSPLHF	TGTGCCAGCAGTTTTGGGACAGCAAATTCACCCCTCCACTTT
TRBJ2-3	-	TRBV6-5	TRBD2	CASSYFGREDTQYF	TGTGCCAGCAGTTACTTCGGGAGGGAAGATACGCAGTATTTT